These 6 T cell receptor beta chains came from one sample sequenced in a study of breast tumors, draining lymph nodes, adjacent tissues. TCRdb fed the multiplex PCR reads into MiXCR, producing one record per CDR3 protein. This table holds 200,000 or so distinct CDR3 sequences, 31% found once. Breast cancer patients provided tissue from their axillary draining lymph nodes. Sequenced: axillary lymph node tissue. All receptors come from a female donor with breast cancer. Some clones in this sample may be carry-over from other donors' samples.

The rearrangement links TRBV6-5 to TRBJ2-7, with 7 nucleotides matching TRBD2. Germline loops: CDR1 MNHEY, CDR2 SVGAGI. V shed 7 bases and J 0 bases; nucleotides not matched to a gene: 3. The length of the CDR3 is 13 residues. CDR3 amino acids: CASTPGGSYEQYF. The CDR3 bases are TGTGCCAGCACACCGGGGGGCTCCTACGAGCAGTACTTC.

About this clonotype: The final CDR3 position lacks the conserved phenylalanine or tryptophan, pointing to a likely read error. The DNA is left out, because the CDR3 cannot be placed on it with certainty; the CDR3 is given as TCRdb lists it. V and J are TRBV5-1 and TRBJ2-7. Ends included, the CDR3 has 8 residues. The germline CDR1 and CDR2 sequences are SGHRS and YFSETQ. The CDR3 here is CASRKGIP.

The rearrangement uses TRBV19 and TRBJ2-3, with TRBD2 as a possible D gene (5 bases). Germline V lookup: CDR1 LNHDA, CDR2 SQIVND (reference sequence). Deletions cut 6 bases from V and 11 bases from J, with 21 bases between. This CDR3 has 14 residues. Here the CDR3 reads CASSTGISYNEQYF. The CDR3 region has the DNA TGTGCCAGTAGCACGGGGATTTCATACAATGAGCAGTATTTT.

Worth noting for this clonotype: A much larger clone lies one base from this, so it may be a read error. The genes are TRBV20-1 and TRBJ2-1; 7 bases are a match to TRBD2. The CDR3 is 12 residues long. Per the germline V gene, CDR1 is DFQATT and CDR2 is SNEGSKA (reference sequence). The CDR3 loop is CSAKGGSEEPFF. The CDR3 DNA follows: TGCAGTGCTAAGGGCGGGAGTGAAGAGCCGTTCTTC.

This chain uses TRBV6-5 with TRBJ1-4; D perhaps matches TRBD1 (5 bases). This CDR3 has 15 residues. V gave up 5 bases and J gave up 3 bases, with 13 bases separating them. Per the germline V gene, CDR1 is MNHEY and CDR2 is SVGAGI. The DNA for the CDR3 is TGTGCCAGCAGTCTTGGCAGGGCATCTAATGAAAAACTGTTTTTT. Translation gives CASSLGRASNEKLFF.

The rearrangement uses TRBV6-2 or TRBV6-3 and TRBJ2-7; D is unresolved. Trimming cost V 2 bases and J 0 bases, with 14 bases left between them. Germline-derived CDR1 and CDR2 are MNHEY and SVGEGT. This CDR3 is built from 16 residues. DNA of the CDR3: TGTGCCAGCAGTTACGTGCCGGAGAGGAGCTCCTACGAGCAGTACTTC. This sequence encodes CASSYVPERSSYEQYF.